Here is one T cell receptor beta chain with its context. No antigen is known for it. Germline V gene sequence: CDR1 SEHNR, CDR2 FQNEAQ (reference sequence). CDR3 length: 12 residues. Trimming shortened V by 7 bases and J by 4 bases, and 11 bases separated the two germline ends. This entry is derived from a study of T cell responses to AZD1222 COVID-19 vaccine. General observations from the study: Regions 160-218 and 743-854 dominated among vaccine-associated CD4 TCRs spanning spike. Two doses of AZD1222 preceded a rise in Spike-specific TCR breadth and depth. The donors showed a predominance of white British ancestry and of females, with possible underestimation of clonal diversity.

Repertoires were generated with immunoSEQ multiplex PCR, while TCRdb's copy carries only in-frame clones and drops some. The sample gives about 140,000 clones, about 92% of which show up once; around 10% is in the top ten. The input for sequencing was peripheral blood, taken after recovery from COVID-19. This sequence joins TRBV7-9 and TRBJ2-7; perhaps TRBD1 as D (5 bases). This TCR came from an adult who had recovered from COVID-19. This CDR3 is CASNRQPYEQYF. CDR3 nucleotide sequence: TGTGCCAGCAACCGACAGCCATACGAGCAGTACTTC.